A single sample is the source of the 5 T cell receptor beta chains below, sequenced in a study of Tregs in tolerant kidney transplant recipients. Sequencing used immunoSEQ multiplex PCR; TCRdb keeps in-frame clones, though not all of them. The data show over 60,000 clones, 84% seen once. The source material was CD4+ T cells from blood. These receptor sequences come from a human donor in good health.

V is TRBV6-6 and J is TRBJ1-5, with D hard to call. CDR3 length: 13 amino acids. The ends were cut back, 5 bases at V and 9 bases at J, with 14 bases in the middle. Germline lookup yields CDR1 MNHNY and CDR2 SVGAGI (reference sequence). The CDR3 loop reads CASSRTPEGPQHF. The CDR3 nucleotides are TGTGCCAGCAGTCGGACCCCAGAGGGGCCCCAGCATTTT.

The chain joins TRBV7-3 to TRBJ1-1; D remains ambiguous. The germline V and J ends were trimmed by 4 bases and 9 bases, with 18 bases remaining between them. This CDR3 is built from 14 residues. Germline loops: CDR1 SGHTA, CDR2 FQGTGA. The CDR3 is CASSSTSGSLQAFF. CDR3 coding DNA: TGTGCCAGCAGCTCAACGTCAGGTTCCCTCCAAGCTTTCTTT.

This chain connects TRBV6-5 to TRBJ1-6; D gene uncertain. Trimming stripped 5 bases from V and 9 bases from J, with 11 bases between. The germline gives CDR1 MNHEY, CDR2 SVGAGI. The CDR3 runs 13 residues. CDR3 sequence: CASSPDILSPLHF. The CDR3 DNA reads TGTGCCAGCAGTCCCGACATTCTTTCACCCCTCCACTTT.

The genes are TRBV18 and TRBJ2-7, with D uncertain. The CDR3 is 12 residues long. V was shortened by 6 bases and J by 5 bases, with 11 bases between the two germline ends. The germline CDR1 and CDR2 sequences are KGHSH and LQKENI. The CDR3: CASSLTVDEQYF. CDR3 nucleotides: TGTGCCAGCTCTCTAACCGTTGACGAGCAGTACTTC.

The CDR3 coding sequence is TGCGCCAGCAGCCAAGGTTACGGGGACTCCTACAATGAGCAGTTCTTC. This sequence encodes CASSQGYGDSYNEQFF. V and J are TRBV4-3 and TRBJ2-1; tentative D call: TRBD2 (5 bases). The CDR3 contains 16 residues. V was cut by 1 base and J by 0 bases, with 10 bases left in between. In germline, CDR1 is LGHNA, CDR2 YSLEER.